One sample yielded the 30 T cell receptor beta chains listed below, sequenced in a study of blood T cell repertoires in COVID-19. Profiling relied on immunoSEQ multiplex PCR, and the TCRdb table lists in-frame clones only, not all of them. This table has roughly 80,000 clones, more than 70% appearing once. The sample was peripheral blood. The receptors shown here come from a man between 70 and 80 years old with active or convalescent COVID-19.

The table lists this clone with a count of one. The chain has TRBV9 and TRBJ2-1; 8 nucleotides match TRBD2. The CDR3 length is 12 residues. From germline, CDR1 is SGDLS and CDR2 YYNGEE. V lost 4 bases and J lost 10; bases outside the gene matches: 4. CDR3 nucleotides: TGTGCCAGCAGCCCAATAGCGGGGGAGCAGTTCTTC. This encodes CASSPIAGEQFF.

The chain recombines TRBV28 with TRBJ1-2, with D possibly matching TRBD1 (6 bases). The germline V gene encodes CDR1 MDHEN and CDR2 SYDVKM. This CDR3 contains 13 residues. V lost 8 bases to trimming and J lost 2 bases, with 12 bases between them. This chain's CDR3 is CASGQDRNYGYTF. CDR3 coding DNA: TGTGCCAGCGGACAAGACAGGAACTATGGCTACACCTTC.

This clone showed up just once. The V call is TRBV6-4, the J call TRBJ2-6; D gene uncertain. The CDR3 covers 15 residues. Germline loops: CDR1 MRHNA, CDR2 SNTAGT. The V gene lost 8 bases and the J gene lost 0 bases, with 11 bases spanning the gap. CDR3 in DNA: TGTGCCAGCGGCCGACTGTACTCTGGGGCCAACGTCCTGACTTTC. It yields the protein CASGRLYSGANVLTF.

The CDR3: CASSIGPGSTDTQYF. As DNA, the CDR3 is TGTGCCAGTAGTATAGGTCCGGGGAGCACAGATACGCAGTATTTT. The chain has TRBV19 and TRBJ2-3; D perhaps matches TRBD2 (5 bases). CDR3 length: 15 amino acids. In germline, CDR1 is LNHDA, CDR2 SQIVND (reference sequence). The V and J ends lost 1 base and 0 bases respectively, with 8 bases between them.

The genes are TRBV7-8 and TRBJ1-2; D is unclear. The CDR3 is 15 amino acids. The V end was cut by 1 base, the J end by 8 bases, with 17 bases between. The germline gives CDR1 SGHVS, CDR2 FQNEAQ. The CDR3 DNA is TGTGCCAGCAGCTTAGTATCAGGCGCTGAGTGGGGCTACACCTTC. Residues: CASSLVSGAEWGYTF. The complete variable domain, with remaining parts taken from reference TRBV7-8 and TRBJ1-2, reads GAGVSQSPRYKVAKRGQDVALRCDPISGHVSLFWYQQALGQGPEFLTYFQNEAQLDKSGLPSDRFFAERPEGSVSTLKIQRTQQEDSAVYLCASSLVSGAEWGYTFGSGTRLTVV.

The rearrangement joins TRBV19 to TRBJ2-1; no firm D call. The germline gives CDR1 LNHDA, CDR2 SQIVND (reference sequence). This CDR3 contains 14 residues. V lost 8 bases and J lost 4, with 15 bases in between. The chain's CDR3 is CASAGGNYYNEQFF. The DNA for the CDR3 is TGTGCCAGTGCCGGCGGAAATTATTACAATGAGCAGTTCTTC.

The rearrangement links TRBV4-1 to TRBJ2-1; D may be TRBD1 (6 bases). CDR1 and CDR2 (germline): MGHRA, YSYEKL. The length of the CDR3 is 13 residues. V was clipped by 4 bases and J by 5 bases, with 9 bases between them. In DNA, the CDR3 is TGCGCCAGCAGCCCAGGGACAAACAATGAGCAGTTCTTC. This sequence encodes CASSPGTNNEQFF.

The rearrangement joins TRBV6-2 or TRBV6-3 to TRBJ2-3; 8 bases fit TRBD2. Germline lookup yields CDR1 MNHEY and CDR2 SVGEGT. The CDR3 is made up of 15 amino acids. Germline trimming cut 2 bases from V and 1 base from J; bases unmatched to any gene: 2. The CDR3 DNA is TGTGCCAGCAGTTACGCAGCGGGGGGCACAGATACGCAGTATTTT. Translating it yields CASSYAAGGTDTQYF.

The V gene is TRBV5-4, the J gene TRBJ2-3, with a tentative D call TRBD2 (5 bases). Germline values: CDR1 SGHNT, CDR2 YYREEE (reference sequence). V lost 1 base, J lost 5 bases, and 8 bases lay in between. The CDR3 loop spans 13 amino acids. The CDR3 loop is CASSLRSGDTQYF. CDR3 DNA: TGTGCCAGCAGCTTGCGGAGCGGAGATACGCAGTATTTT.

The chain carries TRBV5-5 and TRBJ2-3; weak D call: TRBD2 (6 bases). The CDR3 runs to 15 residues. CDR1 is SGHKS and CDR2 is YYEKEE in the germline V gene (reference sequence). V lost 2 bases to trimming and J lost 6 bases, with 16 bases between them. This CDR3 reads CASSFGGLAGDTQYF. Written as DNA, the CDR3 is TGTGCCAGCAGCTTTGGTGGACTCGCGGGGGATACGCAGTATTTT.

The gene calls are TRBV29-1 and TRBJ1-1; 7 nucleotides align to TRBD1. CDR3 size: 14 residues. The V gene end was trimmed by 6 bases and the J gene end by 6 bases; junction bases not matched to a gene: 13. Germline V gives CDR1 SQVTM, CDR2 ANQGSEA. The CDR3 DNA follows: TGCAGCGTCGGACAGGTAGGGAGGCTTGCTGAAGCTTTCTTT. Translated: CSVGQVGRLAEAFF.

This clone was seen once. V is TRBV30 and J is TRBJ2-7; tentative D call: TRBD2 (5 bases). CDR3 length equals 13 residues. The germline V and J ends were trimmed by 0 bases and 8 bases, with 14 bases remaining between them. Germline V CDR1 and CDR2: GTSNPN, SVGIG (reference sequence). The CDR3 nucleotides are TGTGCCTGGAGTGTAGGTCACGAGGGAAAGCAGTACTTC. This encodes CAWSVGHEGKQYF.

The chain couples TRBV3-1 (or the pseudogene TRBV3-2) to TRBJ1-4; weak D call: TRBD1 (5 bases). This CDR3 is built from 15 residues. Germline V CDR1 and CDR2: LGHDT, YNNKEL (reference sequence). Trimming cost V 4 bases and J 3 bases, with 12 bases left between them. The CDR3: CASSPPGFANEKLFF. The CDR3 coding sequence is TGTGCCAGCAGCCCACCAGGGTTTGCTAATGAAAAACTGTTTTTT.

The V gene is TRBV5-1, the J gene TRBJ2-2; 10 bases align to TRBD2. CDR1 SGHRS and CDR2 YFSETQ come from the germline V gene. J lost 4 bases, V lost 4 bases, and 4 bases had no gene match. The CDR3 is 15 amino acids. In DNA, the CDR3 is TGCGCCAGCAGCGTTAGCGGGGGGATCACCGGGGAGCTGTTTTTT. This codes for CASSVSGGITGELFF.

This clone was found a few times. The chain carries TRBV9 and TRBJ2-5; the match to TRBD2 covers 8 bases. V shed 3 bases and J 4 bases; nucleotides not matched to a gene: 8. Germline assignment: CDR1 SGDLS and CDR2 YYNGEE. CDR3 length: 15 residues. In DNA form, the CDR3 reads TGTGCCAGCAGCGCGACGGGGGGGCCTTCAGAGACCCAGTACTTC. This sequence encodes CASSATGGPSETQYF.

V and J are TRBV19 and TRBJ1-2, with 11 bases fitting TRBD1. CDR1 and CDR2 from the germline V gene are LNHDA and SQIVND (reference sequence). V gave up 6 bases and J gave up 4 bases; unmatched junction bases: 4. This CDR3 has 14 residues. DNA of the CDR3: TGTGCCAGTAGGGGGACAGGGGGATTCTATGGCTACACCTTC. Amino acid sequence: CASRGTGGFYGYTF. Drawing the rest from reference TRBV19 and TRBJ1-2, the complete variable domain is DGGITQSPKYLFRKEGQNVTLSCEQNLNHDAMYWYRQDPGQGLRLIYYSQIVNDFQKGDIAEGYSVSREKKESFPLTVTSAQKNPTAFYLCASRGTGGFYGYTFGSGTRLTVV.

This clone was seen only a few times. This rearrangement joins TRBV6-1 to TRBJ2-1, with D maybe TRBD1 (6 bases). This CDR3 is 17 amino acids long. The germline CDR1 and CDR2 sequences are MNHNS and SASEGT. Trimming cost V 2 bases and J 8 bases, with 22 bases left between them. CDR3 amino acids: CASSEFLYRTSGDEQFF. The CDR3, as DNA: TGTGCCAGCAGTGAATTTCTTTATAGGACATCAGGGGATGAGCAGTTCTTC.

This sequence joins TRBV7-9 and TRBJ1-1; D is ambiguous. This CDR3 comprises 14 residues. Germline V lookup: CDR1 SEHNR, CDR2 FQNEAQ (reference sequence). Trimming removed 5 bases from V and 6 bases from J, with 16 bases in between. The CDR3 DNA is TGTGCCAGCAGCCCAACCACGGTAGCCCCTGAAGCTTTCTTT. Translation gives CASSPTTVAPEAFF.

The V gene is TRBV5-4, the J gene TRBJ1-2, with 10 bases fitting TRBD1. Germline trimming cut 3 bases from V and 8 bases from J; bases unmatched to any gene: 4. Germline V lookup: CDR1 SGHNT, CDR2 YYREEE (reference sequence). This CDR3 region has 13 residues. In DNA, the CDR3 is TGTGCCAGCAGCTACGGGACAGGGGTAGGCTACACCTTC. Translated, it gives CASSYGTGVGYTF.

This rearrangement joins TRBV11-2 to TRBJ1-4, with 10 bases aligning to TRBD1. This CDR3 is built from 14 residues. V lost 5 bases and J lost 8; bases outside the gene matches: 5. Looked up from germline, CDR1 is SGHAT and CDR2 is FQNNGV. CDR3 loop: CASSQGQGGEKLFF. The CDR3 bases are TGTGCCAGCAGCCAAGGACAGGGGGGAGAAAAACTGTTTTTT.

This chain uses TRBV18 with TRBJ2-2, with a tentative D call TRBD2 (5 bases). CDR3 length: 16 amino acids. The V and J ends lost 0 bases and 4 bases respectively, with 12 bases between them. Germline V gives CDR1 KGHSH, CDR2 LQKENI. The DNA for the CDR3 is TGTGCCAGCTCACCACCTATCGGGAAGAGCACCGGGGAGCTGTTTTTT. It specifies CASSPPIGKSTGELFF.

This chain uses TRBV9 with TRBJ2-5, with TRBD2 matching over 7 bases. This CDR3 contains 15 residues. J lost 2 bases, V lost 4 bases, and 8 bases had no gene match. Per the germline V gene, CDR1 is SGDLS and CDR2 is YYNGEE. CDR3 bases: TGTGCCAGCAGCAAAGGGGAGGGTTTTCAAGAGACCCAGTACTTC. Amino acid sequence: CASSKGEGFQETQYF. Looking up the rest from reference TRBV9 and TRBJ2-5 gives the full variable domain: DSGVTQTPKHLITATGQRVTLRCSPRSGDLSVYWYQQSLDQGLQFLIQYYNGEERAKGNILERFSAQQFPDLHSELNLSSLELGDSALYFCASSKGEGFQETQYFGPGTRLLVL.

The chain couples TRBV11-1 to TRBJ2-5; 10 bases agree with TRBD2. Trimming removed 3 bases from V and 5 bases from J; junction bases left unmatched: 6. The CDR3 runs to 15 residues. The germline V gene encodes CDR1 SGHAT and CDR2 FQDESV (reference sequence). CDR3 sequence reads: CASSFSGGVGETQYF. The CDR3 DNA follows: TGTGCCAGCAGCTTCAGCGGGGGGGTAGGGGAGACCCAGTACTTC.

The V call is TRBV7-9, the J call TRBJ2-5; tentative D call: TRBD2 (5 bases). The CDR3 loop spans 12 amino acids. The V gene lost 1 base and the J gene lost 5 bases, with 5 bases spanning the gap. Germline V gives CDR1 SEHNR, CDR2 FQNEAQ (reference sequence). The CDR3 nucleotides read TGTGCCAGCAGCTTAGGGGAGGAGACCCAGTACTTC. Protein sequence: CASSLGEETQYF.

This clone is a singleton in its sample. This CDR3 reads CATSTRTGMNNEQFF. The CDR3 nucleotides are TGTGCCACCAGTACTAGGACAGGGATGAACAATGAGCAGTTCTTC. The V and J genes are TRBV24-1 and TRBJ2-1, with 8 bases fitting TRBD1. The CDR3 consists of 15 residues. V lost 6 bases to trimming and J lost 5 bases; unmatched junction nucleotides: 8. Germline lookup yields CDR1 KGHDR and CDR2 SFDVKD.

The chain has TRBV4-1 and TRBJ2-1, with a weak D call TRBD2 (5 bases). V lost 4 bases, J lost 1 base, and 11 bases lay in between. CDR1 and CDR2 from the germline V gene are MGHRA and YSYEKL. The CDR3 is made up of 15 amino acids. CDR3 DNA: TGCGCCAGCAGCCTCAAGGAGGATTCCTACAATGAGCAGTTCTTC. Translating it yields CASSLKEDSYNEQFF.

The chain joins TRBV29-1 to TRBJ1-4; a possible D gene is TRBD1 (6 bases). V shed 6 bases and J shed 6 bases, with 26 bases lying between them. Germline-derived CDR1 and CDR2 are SQVTM and ANQGSEA. The CDR3 extends over 17 amino acids. The CDR3 bases are TGCAGCGTCGCCTCCCTAGCCACAGGGAAATGGCATGAAAAACTGTTTTTT. Protein: CSVASLATGKWHEKLFF.

The chain links TRBV24-1 to TRBJ1-4; 7 bases fit TRBD1. The length of the CDR3 is 13 residues. Germline trimming cut 7 bases from V and 5 bases from J; bases unmatched to any gene: 3. Germline CDR1 reads KGHDR; CDR2 reads SFDVKD. The CDR3 nucleotides are TGTGCCACCAGCAGGACAGGCAATGAAAAACTGTTTTTT. This translates into CATSRTGNEKLFF.

The gene calls are TRBV19 and TRBJ1-5; 9 bases fit TRBD1. The CDR3 loop spans 14 amino acids. The germline V gene has CDR1 LNHDA and CDR2 SQIVND (reference sequence). V shed 5 bases, J shed 7 bases, and the junction held 6 bases outside the gene matches. CDR3 sequence reads: CASSLRTGEQPQHF. The CDR3 region has the DNA TGTGCCAGTAGTTTAAGGACAGGGGAGCAGCCCCAGCATTTT.

The chain joins TRBV30 to TRBJ2-3; 10 bases line up with TRBD1. The CDR3 contains 16 residues. The ends lost 3 bases at V and 5 bases at J; junction bases unmatched: 11. Germline V lookup: CDR1 GTSNPN, CDR2 SVGIG (reference sequence). The CDR3 region has the DNA TGTGCCTGGAGCATCCGGACAGGGGGGACCATAGATACGCAGTATTTT. Protein sequence: CAWSIRTGGTIDTQYF.